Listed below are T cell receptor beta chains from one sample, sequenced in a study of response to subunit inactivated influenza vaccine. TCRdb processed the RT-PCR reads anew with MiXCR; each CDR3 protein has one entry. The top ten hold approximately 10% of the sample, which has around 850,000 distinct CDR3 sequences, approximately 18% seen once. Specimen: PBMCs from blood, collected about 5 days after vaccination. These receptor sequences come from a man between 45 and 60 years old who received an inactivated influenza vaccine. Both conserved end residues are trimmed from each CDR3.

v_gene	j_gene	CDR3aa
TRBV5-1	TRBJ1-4	ASSLDQGEKLF
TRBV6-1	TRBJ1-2	ASSGRTGLEYGYT
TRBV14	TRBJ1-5	ASSQVPGRPRSNQPQH
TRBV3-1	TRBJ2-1	ASSRSGTADNEQF
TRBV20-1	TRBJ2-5	SAPPTGSGETQY
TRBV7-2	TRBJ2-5	ASSQQLETQY
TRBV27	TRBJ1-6	ASSVTRGNSPLH
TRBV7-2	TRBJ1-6	ASSLGDRYPSPLH
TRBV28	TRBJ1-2	AMSTGLLYGYT
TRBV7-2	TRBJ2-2	ASVRVRNTGELF
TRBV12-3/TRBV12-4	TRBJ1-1	ASSAPGQRRYTEAF
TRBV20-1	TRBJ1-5	SASAGNQPQH
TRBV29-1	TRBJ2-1	SVGLNNEQF
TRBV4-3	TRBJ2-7	ASSQGNSYEQY
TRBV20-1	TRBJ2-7	SAPPWSRNEQY
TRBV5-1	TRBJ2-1	ASSLGDRRYNEQF